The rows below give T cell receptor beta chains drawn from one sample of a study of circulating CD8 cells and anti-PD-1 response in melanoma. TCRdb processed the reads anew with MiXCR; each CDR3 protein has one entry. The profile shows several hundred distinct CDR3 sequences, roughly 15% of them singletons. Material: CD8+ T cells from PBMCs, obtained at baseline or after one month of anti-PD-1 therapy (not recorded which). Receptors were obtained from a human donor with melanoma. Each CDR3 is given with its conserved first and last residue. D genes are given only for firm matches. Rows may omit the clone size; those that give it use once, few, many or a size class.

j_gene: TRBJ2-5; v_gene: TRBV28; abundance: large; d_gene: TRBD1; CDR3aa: CASSPGQGMEGSVQETQYF; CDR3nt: TGTGCCAGCAGTCCCGGACAGGGGATGGAGGGCTCTGTCCAAGAGACCCAGTACTTC
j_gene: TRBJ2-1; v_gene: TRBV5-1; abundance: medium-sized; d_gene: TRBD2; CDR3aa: CASQTTSGGYNEQFF; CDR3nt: TGCGCCAGCCAGACGACTAGCGGGGGCTACAATGAGCAGTTCTTC
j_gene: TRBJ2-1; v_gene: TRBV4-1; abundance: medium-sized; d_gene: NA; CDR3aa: CASSQDPWTGEQFF; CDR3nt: TGCGCCAGCAGCCAAGATCCCTGGACGGGAGAGCAGTTCTTC
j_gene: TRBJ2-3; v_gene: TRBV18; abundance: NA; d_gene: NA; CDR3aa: CASSPLGTDTQYF; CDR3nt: TGTGCCAGCTCACCACTAGGCACAGATACGCAGTATTTT
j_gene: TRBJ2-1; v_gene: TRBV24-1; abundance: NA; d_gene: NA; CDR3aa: CATSDLRGGEQFF; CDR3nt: TGTGCCACCAGTGATTTGCGGGGAGGTGAGCAGTTCTTC
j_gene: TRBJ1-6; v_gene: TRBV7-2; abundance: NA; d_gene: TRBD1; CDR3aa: CASSLADRGYNSPLHF; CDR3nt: TGTGCCAGCAGCTTAGCGGACAGGGGTTATAATTCACCCCTCCACTTT
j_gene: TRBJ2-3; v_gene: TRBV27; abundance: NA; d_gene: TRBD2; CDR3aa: CASSPGLAGTDTQYF; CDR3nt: TGTGCCAGCAGTCCTGGACTAGCAGGCACAGATACGCAGTATTTT
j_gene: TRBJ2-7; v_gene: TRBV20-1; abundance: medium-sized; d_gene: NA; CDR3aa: CSARIDYSGLLDEQYF; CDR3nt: TGCAGTGCTAGGATAGACTATAGCGGACTCCTAGACGAGCAGTACTTC
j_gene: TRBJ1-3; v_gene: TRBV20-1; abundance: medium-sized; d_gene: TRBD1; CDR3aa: CSARDRDRSGNTIYF; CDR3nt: TGCAGTGCTAGGGACCGGGACAGGTCTGGAAACACCATATATTTT
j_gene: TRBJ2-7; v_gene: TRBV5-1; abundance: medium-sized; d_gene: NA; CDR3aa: CASSSVLGQGVSSYEQYF; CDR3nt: TGCGCCAGCAGCTCCGTCTTGGGGCAGGGCGTAAGCTCCTACGAGCAGTACTTC
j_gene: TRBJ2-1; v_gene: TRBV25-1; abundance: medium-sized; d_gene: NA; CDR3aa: CASSAGVWNEQFF; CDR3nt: TGTGCCAGCAGTGCGGGAGTATGGAATGAGCAGTTCTTC
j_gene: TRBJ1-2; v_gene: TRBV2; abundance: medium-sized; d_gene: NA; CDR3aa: CASRETGFNYGYTF; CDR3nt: TGTGCCAGCAGGGAAACAGGTTTCAACTATGGCTACACCTTC
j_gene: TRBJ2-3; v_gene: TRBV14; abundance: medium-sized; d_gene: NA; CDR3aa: CASSRSAGTLTYTDTQYF; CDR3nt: TGTGCCAGCAGCCGTAGTGCCGGGACCCTCACTTACACAGATACGCAGTATTTT
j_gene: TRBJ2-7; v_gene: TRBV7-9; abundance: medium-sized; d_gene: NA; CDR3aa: CASSPRDGPYEQYF; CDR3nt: TGTGCCAGCAGCCCTCGGGACGGACCCTACGAGCAGTACTTC
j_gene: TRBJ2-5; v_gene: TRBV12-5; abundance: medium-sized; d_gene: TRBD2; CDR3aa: CASDPQGLAGWETQYF; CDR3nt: TGTGCTAGTGACCCCCAGGGACTAGCGGGATGGGAGACCCAGTACTTC
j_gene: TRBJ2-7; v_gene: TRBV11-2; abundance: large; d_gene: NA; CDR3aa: CASRDPGQDYEQYF; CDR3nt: TGTGCCAGCAGAGATCCGGGACAAGACTACGAGCAGTACTTC
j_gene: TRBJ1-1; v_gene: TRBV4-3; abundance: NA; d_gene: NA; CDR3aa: CASSQPRGLTTEAFF; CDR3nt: TGCGCCAGCAGCCAACCCAGGGGACTTACTACTGAAGCTTTCTTT
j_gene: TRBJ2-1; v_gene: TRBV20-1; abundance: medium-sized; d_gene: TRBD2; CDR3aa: CSAPGLAGDLYNEQFF; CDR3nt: TGCAGTGCCCCCGGACTAGCGGGAGACCTCTACAATGAGCAGTTCTTC
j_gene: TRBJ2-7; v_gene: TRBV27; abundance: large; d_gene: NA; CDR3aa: CASSFTVAYEQYF; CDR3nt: TGTGCCAGCAGTTTTACGGTAGCCTACGAGCAGTACTTC
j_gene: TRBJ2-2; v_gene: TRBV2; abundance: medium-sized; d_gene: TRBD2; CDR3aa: CASSDIRTSTGELFF; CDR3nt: TGTGCCAGCAGTGACATTAGGACTAGCACCGGGGAGCTGTTTTTT
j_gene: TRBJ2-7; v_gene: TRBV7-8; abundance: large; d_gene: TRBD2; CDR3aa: CASSLATGTSGPWGYEQYF; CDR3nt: TGTGCCAGCAGCTTAGCCACTGGGACTAGCGGGCCTTGGGGCTACGAGCAGTACTTC
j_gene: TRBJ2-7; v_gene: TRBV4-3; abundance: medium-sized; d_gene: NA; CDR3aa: CASSLHPGETYEQYF; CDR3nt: TGCGCCAGCAGCCTCCATCCGGGGGAGACATACGAGCAGTACTTC
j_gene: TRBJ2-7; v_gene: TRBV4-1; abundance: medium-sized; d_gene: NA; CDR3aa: CASSQERSSGEQYF; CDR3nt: TGCGCCAGCAGCCAAGAAAGGAGCTCTGGCGAGCAGTACTTC
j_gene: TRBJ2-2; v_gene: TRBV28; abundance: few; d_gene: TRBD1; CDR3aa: CASRAPGQGVTGELFF; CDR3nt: TGTGCCAGCAGAGCTCCGGGACAGGGGGTGACCGGGGAGCTGTTTTTT
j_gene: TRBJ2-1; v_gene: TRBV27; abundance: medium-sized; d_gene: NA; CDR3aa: CASSILGNEQFF; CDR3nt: TGTGCCAGCAGCATCTTGGGGAATGAGCAGTTCTTC
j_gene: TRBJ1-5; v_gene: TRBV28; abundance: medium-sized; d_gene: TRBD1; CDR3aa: CASRGTASNQPQHF; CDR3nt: TGTGCCAGCAGAGGGACAGCCTCTAATCAGCCCCAGCATTTT
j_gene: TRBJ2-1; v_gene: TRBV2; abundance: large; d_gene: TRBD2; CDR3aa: CASPGLVANEQFF; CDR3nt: TGTGCCAGCCCGGGACTAGTGGCCAATGAGCAGTTCTTC
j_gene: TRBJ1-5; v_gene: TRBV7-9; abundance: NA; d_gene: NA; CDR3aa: CASSQTGSGPQHF; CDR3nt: TGTGCCAGCAGCCAGACGGGATCAGGCCCCCAGCATTTT
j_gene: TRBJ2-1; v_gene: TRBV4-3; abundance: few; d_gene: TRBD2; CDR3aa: CASSQDPASGHNEQFF; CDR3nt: TGCGCCAGCAGCCAAGATCCGGCTAGCGGGCACAATGAGCAGTTCTTC
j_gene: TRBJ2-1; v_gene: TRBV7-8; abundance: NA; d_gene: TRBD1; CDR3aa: CASSLAPGQGGEQFF; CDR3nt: TGTGCCAGCAGCTTAGCTCCGGGACAGGGAGGTGAGCAGTTCTTC
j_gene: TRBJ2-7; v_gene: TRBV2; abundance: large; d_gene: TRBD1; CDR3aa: CASSLSTGAQSSYEQYF; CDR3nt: TGTGCCAGCAGTCTAAGTACAGGGGCCCAATCCTCCTACGAGCAGTACTTC
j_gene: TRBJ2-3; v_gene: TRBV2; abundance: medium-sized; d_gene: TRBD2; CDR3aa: CASRRTSGRFTDTQYF; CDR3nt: TGTGCCAGCAGGAGGACTAGCGGGAGGTTCACAGATACGCAGTATTTT
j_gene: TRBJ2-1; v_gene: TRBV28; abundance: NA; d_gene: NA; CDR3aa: CASRTGLSSYNEQFF; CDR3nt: TGTGCCAGCAGAACAGGATTAAGCTCCTACAATGAGCAGTTCTTC
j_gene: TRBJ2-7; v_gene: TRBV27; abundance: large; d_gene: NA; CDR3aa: CASSPTVAAEQYF; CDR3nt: TGTGCCAGCAGTCCGACAGTGGCGGCTGAGCAGTACTTC
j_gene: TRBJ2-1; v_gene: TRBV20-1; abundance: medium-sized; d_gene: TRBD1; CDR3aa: CSARDEGQGTYNEQFF; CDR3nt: TGCAGTGCTAGGGACGAGGGACAGGGGACCTACAATGAGCAGTTCTTC
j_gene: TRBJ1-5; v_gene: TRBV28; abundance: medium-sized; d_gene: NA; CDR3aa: CASGRANQPQHF; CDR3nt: TGTGCCTCTGGGCGCGCCAATCAGCCCCAGCATTTT
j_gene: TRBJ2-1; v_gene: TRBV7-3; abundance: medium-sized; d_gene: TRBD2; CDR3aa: CASSSRTSGHNEQFF; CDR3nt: TGTGCCAGCAGCTCCCGGACTAGCGGACACAATGAGCAGTTCTTC
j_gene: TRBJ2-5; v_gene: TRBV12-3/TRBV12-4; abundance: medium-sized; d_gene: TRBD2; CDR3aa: CASSLGLAGWGQETQYF; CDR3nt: TGTGCCAGCAGTCTGGGACTAGCGGGGTGGGGTCAAGAGACCCAGTACTTC
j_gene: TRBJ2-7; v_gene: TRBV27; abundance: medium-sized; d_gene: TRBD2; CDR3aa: CASSPRSGRGPYEQYF; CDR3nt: TGTGCCAGCAGTCCACGCAGCGGGAGAGGCCCCTACGAGCAGTACTTC
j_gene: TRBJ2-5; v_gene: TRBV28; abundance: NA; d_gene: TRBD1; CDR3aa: CASSHFGTGGRETQYF; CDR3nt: TGTGCCAGCAGCCACTTCGGGACAGGGGGAAGAGAGACCCAGTACTTC
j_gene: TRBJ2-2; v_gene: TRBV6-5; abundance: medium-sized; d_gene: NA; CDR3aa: CASSWNIGGELFF; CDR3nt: TGTGCCAGCAGTTGGAACATAGGCGGGGAGCTGTTTTTT
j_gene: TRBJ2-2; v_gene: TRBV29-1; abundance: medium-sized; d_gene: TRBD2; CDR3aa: CSVEEGVSGSSGELFF; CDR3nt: TGCAGCGTTGAAGAGGGGGTTAGCGGGAGCTCCGGGGAGCTGTTTTTT
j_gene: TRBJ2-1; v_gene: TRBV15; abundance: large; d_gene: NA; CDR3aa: CATSRAWGADSDEQFF; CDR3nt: TGTGCCACCAGCCGTGCATGGGGCGCAGATAGTGATGAGCAGTTCTTC
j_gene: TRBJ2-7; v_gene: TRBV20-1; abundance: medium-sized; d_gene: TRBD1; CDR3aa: CSAAGTGFSYEQYF; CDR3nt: TGCAGTGCGGCGGGGACAGGGTTTTCATACGAGCAGTACTTC